A single sample gave rise to the 24 T cell receptor beta chains below, sequenced in a study of tumor and adjacent non-tumor tissue in lung cancer. No cell sorting was done before RNA was extracted from the tissue. More than 3 cm separated this lung sample from the edge of the tumor. The library came from three nested PCR rounds adapted from ARM-PCR protocols. TCRdb re-analysed the multiplex PCR reads in MiXCR, keeping a single row per CDR3 protein. This sample has 94,000 or so distinct CDR3 sequences; more than 75% occur once, and the top ten carry around a fifth. The sample comprised distant non-tumor lung tissue. These TCRs come from a woman between 50 and 59 years old with non-small cell lung cancer.

Comment on this clonotype: Likely a read error: the CDR3 ends without its conserved phenylalanine or tryptophan. The rearrangement joins TRBV4-2 to TRBJ1-5; D remains unclear. The germline V gene has CDR1 LGHNA and CDR2 YNFKEQ. The ends were cut back, 4 bases at V and 0 bases at J, with 10 bases in the middle. The CDR3 length is 15 residues. The CDR3 reads CASSRDLTSNQPQHT. Here the CDR3 DNA reads TGTGCCAGCAGCCGAGACCTCACTAGCAATCAGCCCCAGCATACT.

This clonotype was picked up many times. The chain has TRBV5-1 and TRBJ2-1; D remains unclear. Germline V gene lookup returns CDR1 SGHRS and CDR2 YFSETQ. The ends were cut back, 2 bases at V and 0 bases at J, with 9 bases in the middle. This CDR3 region has 15 residues. In DNA, the CDR3 is TGCGCCAGCAGCTTAGGAGATCCCTCCTACAATGAGCAGTTCTTC. This translates into CASSLGDPSYNEQFF.

With respect to this clonotype: At one end, the junction sequence differs from germline, possibly due to a read error. The chain couples TRBV10-3 to TRBJ2-7; no clear D. Germline-derived CDR1 and CDR2 are ENHRY and SYGVKD. This CDR3 is 15 amino acids long. DNA for the CDR3: TGTGCCATCAGTGAGGGTTCTAACGGCTCCTACGAGCAATACTTC. It yields the protein CAISEGSNGSYEQYF.

As regards this clonotype: A much larger clone lies a single base off, so this may be a read error. The conserved phenylalanine or tryptophan normally closing the CDR3 is absent here, so this likely arose from a read error. V usage is TRBV28 and J usage is TRBJ1-1, with a weak D call TRBD1 (5 bases). V was pared by 2 bases and J by 7 bases, with 14 bases between. The CDR3 is 14 amino acids. Germline lookup yields CDR1 MDHEN and CDR2 SYDVKM. The CDR3 nucleotides read TGTGCCAGCAGTTTAAGGGGCACTAGGTATGAAGCTTTCTCT. It codes for CASSLRGTRYEAFS.

The sample holds many counts of this clonotype. J is TRBJ2-1 and V is TRBV20-1; D gene uncertain. Germline CDR1 is DFQATT and CDR2 is SNEGSKA (reference sequence). Trimming took off 0 bases at V and 8 bases at J, with 5 bases between the two ends. The CDR3 is 11 residues long. CDR3 sequence (DNA): TGCAGTGCTAGAGATGTTTATGAGCAGTTCTTC. It yields the protein CSARDVYEQFF.

This clonotype has a count of ten or more. V is TRBV21-1 and J is TRBJ2-1; TRBD2 is taken as the D call from the table, unchecked against the DNA. TRBV21-1 is described as a pseudogene. The CDR3 totals 15 residues. CDR3 nucleotides: TGTGCCAGCAGCCTTAGCGGGAGGGCCTACAATGAGCAGTTCTTC. Translated, it gives CASSLSGRAYNEQFF.

Regarding this clonotype: The final CDR3 position lacks the conserved phenylalanine or tryptophan, pointing to a likely read error. The chain is built from TRBV6-1 and TRBJ1-2; D remains unclear. CDR3 length: 12 residues. V shed 6 bases and J shed 6 bases, with 11 bases lying between them. Germline V CDR1 and CDR2: MNHNS, SASEGT. The CDR3 DNA sequence: TGTGCCAGCAGGCAGGCAAGACATGGCTACACCCTC. As protein: CASRQARHGYTL.

Turning to this clonotype: Germline and junction disagree at one end, which may indicate a read error. V and J are TRBV9 and TRBJ2-2; a weak D match, TRBD2 (5 bases). The germline V gene has CDR1 SGDLS and CDR2 YYNGEE. CDR3 size: 14 residues. The CDR3 DNA follows: TGTGCCAGCAGCCCAGGAGGCAGGTCCGGGGATCTGTTTTTT. Protein: CASSPGGRSGDLFF.

Concerning this clonotype: This CDR3 fails to terminate in the conserved phenylalanine or tryptophan, so it likely reflects a read error. The chain couples TRBV6-5 to TRBJ2-7; D uncertain. The V end was cut by 7 bases, the J end by 4 bases, with 8 bases between. CDR1 and CDR2 from the germline V gene are MNHEY and SVGAGI. The CDR3 loop spans 11 amino acids. CDR3 DNA: TGTGCCAGCATTACCACTTACGAGCAGTACTCC. It is translated as CASITTYEQYS.

A remark on this clonotype: The conserved closing phenylalanine or tryptophan is absent in this CDR3, likely reflecting a read error. V and J are TRBV12-5 and TRBJ2-3; either TRBD1 or TRBD2 may supply D (6 bases each). Germline loops: CDR1 LGHNT, CDR2 FRNRAP. The CDR3 covers 15 residues. Trimming left V 5 bases short and J 3 bases short, with 15 bases between. CDR3 sequence (DNA): TGTGCTAGTGGTCTTGACGGGGGCAAGACAGATACGCAGTATTTG. Translation gives CASGLDGGKTDTQYL.

About this clonotype itself: The conserved phenylalanine or tryptophan normally closing the CDR3 is absent here, so this likely arose from a read error. The DNA is left out, because the CDR3 cannot be placed on it with certainty; the CDR3 is given as TCRdb lists it. The chain has TRBV5-5 and TRBJ2-1; the tabulated D call, TRBD2, remains unverified against the DNA. Per germline, CDR1 SGHKS and CDR2 YYEKEE (reference sequence). The CDR3 spans 15 amino acids, including both terminal residues. The CDR3 is CASSLGGWQYNERFL.

On this clonotype itself: A much bigger clone sits one base away, suggesting this may be a read error. The chain carries TRBV24-1 and TRBJ2-1, with TRBD2 matching 9 bases. Germline CDR1 is KGHDR and CDR2 is SFDVKD. This CDR3 is 15 amino acids long. The V and J ends lost 3 bases and 9 bases, in that order; junction bases with no gene match: 8. The CDR3 region is CATSDDSSGNIEQFF. The CDR3 DNA reads as TGTGCCACCAGTGATGACTCTAGCGGGAATATTGAGCAGTTCTTC.

Notes on this clonotype: One junction end does not reproduce the germline sequence, and a read error may be involved. The chain carries TRBV11-2 and TRBJ2-7; TRBD1 aligns across 7 bases. This CDR3 has 14 residues. In germline, CDR1 is SGHAT, CDR2 FQNNGV. The CDR3 here is CASCLVRDSYEQYF. In DNA, the CDR3 is TGTGCCAGCTGCTTAGTTAGGGACAGTTATGAGCAGTACTTC.

In regard to this clonotype: At one end the junction does not follow the germline gene, possibly because of a read error. The CDR3 DNA sequence: TGTGCCTCGGATAGGGGGAACGGGTACACCGGGGAGATGTTTTTT. The encoded protein is CASDRGNGYTGEMFF. The V and J genes are TRBV6-1 and TRBJ2-2; a possible D gene is TRBD1 (6 bases). CDR3 length equals 15 residues. Germline V lookup: CDR1 MNHNS, CDR2 SASEGT.

This clonotype was observed a single time. Being one base from a much bigger clone, this may be a read error. The V gene is TRBV6-2 or TRBV6-3, the J gene TRBJ2-1; D tentatively fits TRBD1 or TRBD2 (5 bases each). The CDR3 has 11 amino acids. Germline V gene data show CDR1 as MNHEY and CDR2 as SVGEGT. The CDR3 protein is CANSWDDEVFF. The CDR3 DNA reads as TGTGCCAACAGTTGGGACGATGAGGTGTTCTTC.

Remarks on this clonotype: The germline gene is not matched at one end of the junction; a read error may be the cause. The chain joins TRBV4-1 to TRBJ2-7; 7 positions match TRBD1. The CDR3 is made up of 16 amino acids. The germline gives CDR1 MGHRA, CDR2 YSYEKL. The CDR3, as DNA: TGCACCAGCAGCCCCTTCCGGGACAGTGGTATCTACGAGCAGTACTTC. Translating it yields CTSSPFRDSGIYEQYF.

Comment on this clonotype: A much larger clone lies a single base off, so this may be a read error. The chain joins TRBV28 to TRBJ2-7; 7 bases line up with TRBD2. This CDR3 is 13 amino acids long. CDR1 is MDHEN, CDR2 SYDVKM, per germline. The CDR3 sequence is CATNGLLTSEQCF. The CDR3 coding sequence is TGTGCCACCAACGGACTATTAACTAGCGAGCAGTGCTTC.

This clonotype was found a few times. This may stem from a read error, because a much larger clone lies one nucleotide away. The chain uses TRBV10-2 and TRBJ2-1; weak D call: TRBD2 (6 bases). CDR1 WSHSY and CDR2 SAAADI come from the germline V gene. The CDR3 loop spans 14 amino acids. The V and J ends lost 7 bases and 6 bases respectively, with 16 bases between them. The CDR3 region is CASTTSRNCNEQFF. CDR3 nucleotide sequence: TGCGCCAGCACCACTAGCCGAAACTGCAATGAGCAGTTCTTC.

The chain has TRBV10-3 and TRBJ2-3; TRBD2 is a possible D gene (5 bases). CDR1 and CDR2 from the germline V gene are ENHRY and SYGVKD. The CDR3 is made up of 15 amino acids. Trimming stripped 2 bases from V and 3 bases from J, with 12 bases between. CDR3 residues: CAISERGRATDTQYF. In nucleotides, the CDR3 is TGTGCCATCAGTGAGCGAGGGAGAGCTACAGATACGCAGTATTTT.

Worth noting for this clonotype: Because it lacks the conserved phenylalanine or tryptophan at the end, this CDR3 is likely a read error. Because the CDR3's place on the DNA is in doubt, the DNA is left out and the CDR3 is given as listed by TCRdb. V usage is TRBV11-3 and J usage is TRBJ2-1; the D call TRBD1 from the table was never checked on the DNA. The CDR3 is 13 residues long, counting both termini. CDR1 is SGHNT and CDR2 is YENEEA in the germline V gene. The CDR3 sequence is CASSLVDGDEQLL.

As for this clonotype: One end of the junction varies from germline; a read error may be responsible. V usage is TRBV14 and J usage is TRBJ1-6; TRBD1 matches 7 bases. The CDR3 sequence is 17 residues long. CDR1 is SGHDN and CDR2 is FVKESK in the germline V gene. The CDR3 is CASSQDPRGFLNSPFHF. The CDR3 region has the DNA TGTGCCAGCAGTCAAGATCCCAGGGGGTTTTTAAATTCACCCTTCCACTTT.

On this clonotype: A read error may account for a junction end that differs from germline. The J gene is TRBJ2-7, the V gene TRBV29-1; tentatively, D is TRBD1 (6 bases). The CDR3 extends over 13 amino acids. Germline lookup yields CDR1 SQVTM and CDR2 ANQGSEA. The chain's CDR3 is CSVRDKGNYGQYF. The CDR3 nucleotides are TGCAGCGTCCGGGACAAGGGGAACTACGGGCAGTACTTC.

The chain uses TRBV29-1 and TRBJ2-1; tentative D call: TRBD1 (6 bases). The DNA end is more similar to TRBJ2-7, so the J call may be wrong. The CDR3 is 16 residues long. The germline V gene has CDR1 SQVTM and CDR2 ANQGSEA. In DNA form, the CDR3 reads TGCAGCGTTGTCCCCCAGGGGCTCGGGTCCTACAATGAGCAGTACTTC. It translates to CSVVPQGLGSYNEQYF.

Ten or more counts support this clonotype. The chain joins TRBV6-6 to TRBJ2-4, with 9 bases fitting TRBD2. Germline assignment: CDR1 MNHNY and CDR2 SVGAGI (reference sequence). J gave up 2 bases and V 0 bases, and 17 bases lay outside the gene matches. There are 21 residues in the CDR3. DNA for the CDR3: TGTGCCAGCAGTTACTCTTGGGGAGAACTGGGCGGGAGGGCCCCCAAAAACATTCAGTACTTC. Residues: CASSYSWGELGGRAPKNIQYF.